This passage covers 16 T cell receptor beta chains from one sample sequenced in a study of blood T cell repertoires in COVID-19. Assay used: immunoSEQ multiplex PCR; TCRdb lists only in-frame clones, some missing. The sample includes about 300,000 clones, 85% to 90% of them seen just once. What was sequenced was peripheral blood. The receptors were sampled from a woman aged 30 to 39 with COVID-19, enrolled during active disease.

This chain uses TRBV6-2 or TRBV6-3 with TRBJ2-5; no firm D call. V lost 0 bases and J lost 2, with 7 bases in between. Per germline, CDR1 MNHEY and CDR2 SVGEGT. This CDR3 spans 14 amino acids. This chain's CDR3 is CASSYSAVQETQYF. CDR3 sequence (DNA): TGTGCCAGCAGTTACTCCGCGGTACAAGAGACCCAGTACTTC.

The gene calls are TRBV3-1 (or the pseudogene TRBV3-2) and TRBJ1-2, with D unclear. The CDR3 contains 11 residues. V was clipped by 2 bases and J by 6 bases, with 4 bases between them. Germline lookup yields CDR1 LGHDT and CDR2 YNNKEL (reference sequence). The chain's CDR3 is CASSQSDGYTF. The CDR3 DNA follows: TGTGCCAGCAGCCAATCCGATGGCTACACCTTC.

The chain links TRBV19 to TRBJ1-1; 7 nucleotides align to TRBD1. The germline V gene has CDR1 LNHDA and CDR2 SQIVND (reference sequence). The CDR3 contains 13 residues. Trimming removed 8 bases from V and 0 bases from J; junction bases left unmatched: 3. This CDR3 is CASGQVLNTEAFF. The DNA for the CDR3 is TGTGCCAGTGGACAGGTTTTGAACACTGAAGCTTTCTTT. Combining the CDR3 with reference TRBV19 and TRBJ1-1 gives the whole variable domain DGGITQSPKYLFRKEGQNVTLSCEQNLNHDAMYWYRQDPGQGLRLIYYSQIVNDFQKGDIAEGYSVSREKKESFPLTVTSAQKNPTAFYLCASGQVLNTEAFFGQGTRLTVV.

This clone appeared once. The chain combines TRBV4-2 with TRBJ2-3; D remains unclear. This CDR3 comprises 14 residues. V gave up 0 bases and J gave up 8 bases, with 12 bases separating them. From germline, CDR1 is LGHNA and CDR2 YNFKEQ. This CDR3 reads CASSQDQVSGTQYF. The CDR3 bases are TGTGCCAGCAGCCAAGATCAGGTCTCCGGTACGCAGTATTTT.

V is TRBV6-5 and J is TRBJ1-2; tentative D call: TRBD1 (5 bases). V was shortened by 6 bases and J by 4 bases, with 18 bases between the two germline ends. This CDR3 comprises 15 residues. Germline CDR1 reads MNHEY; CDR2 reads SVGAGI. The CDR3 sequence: CASRGVPYSVYGYTF. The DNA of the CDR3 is TGTGCCAGCAGAGGGGTCCCATACTCCGTCTATGGCTACACCTTC.

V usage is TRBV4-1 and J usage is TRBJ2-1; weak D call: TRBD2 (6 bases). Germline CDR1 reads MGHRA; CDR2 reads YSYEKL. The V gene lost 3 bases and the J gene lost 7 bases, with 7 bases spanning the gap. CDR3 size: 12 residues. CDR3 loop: CASSHAGNEQFF. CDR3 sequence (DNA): TGCGCCAGCAGCCATGCGGGGAATGAGCAGTTCTTC.

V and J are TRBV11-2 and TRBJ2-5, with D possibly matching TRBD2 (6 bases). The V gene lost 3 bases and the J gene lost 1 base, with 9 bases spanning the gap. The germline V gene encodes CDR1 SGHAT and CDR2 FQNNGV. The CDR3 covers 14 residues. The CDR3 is CASSFGTSQETQYF. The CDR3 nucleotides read TGTGCCAGCAGCTTTGGGACTTCCCAAGAGACCCAGTACTTC.

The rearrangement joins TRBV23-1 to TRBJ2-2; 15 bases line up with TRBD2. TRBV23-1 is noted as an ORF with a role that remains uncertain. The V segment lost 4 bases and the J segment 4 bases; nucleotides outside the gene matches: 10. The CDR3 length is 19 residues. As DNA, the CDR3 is TGCGCCAGCAGTCCGCCCGGGACTAGCGGGGGGCTTAGCACCGGGGAGCTGTTTTTT. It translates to CASSPPGTSGGLSTGELFF.

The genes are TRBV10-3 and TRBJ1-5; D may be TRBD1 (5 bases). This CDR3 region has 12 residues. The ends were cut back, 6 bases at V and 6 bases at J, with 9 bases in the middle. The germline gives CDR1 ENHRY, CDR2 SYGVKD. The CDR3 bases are TGTGCCATCAGCGGGGGGGGTCAGCCCCAGCATTTT. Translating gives CAISGGGQPQHF.

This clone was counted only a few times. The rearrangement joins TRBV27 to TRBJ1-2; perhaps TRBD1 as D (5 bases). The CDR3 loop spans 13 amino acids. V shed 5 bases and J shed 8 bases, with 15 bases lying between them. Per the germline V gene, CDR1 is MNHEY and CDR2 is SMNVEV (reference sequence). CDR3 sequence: CASSPQGLAGYTF. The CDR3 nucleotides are TGTGCCAGCAGTCCGCAGGGTTTGGCGGGCTACACCTTC.

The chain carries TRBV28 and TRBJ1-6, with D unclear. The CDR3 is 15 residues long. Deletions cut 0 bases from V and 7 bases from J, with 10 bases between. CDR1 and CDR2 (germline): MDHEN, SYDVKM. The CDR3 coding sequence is TGTGCCAGCAGTTTATGGTCGGCCAGGAATTCACCCCTCCACTTT. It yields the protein CASSLWSARNSPLHF.

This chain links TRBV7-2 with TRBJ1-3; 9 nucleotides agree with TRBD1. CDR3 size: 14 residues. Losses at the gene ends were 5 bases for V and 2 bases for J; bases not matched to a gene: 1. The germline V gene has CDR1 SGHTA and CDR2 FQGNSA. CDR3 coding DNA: TGTGCCAGCAGCCGGGACAGGGCTGGAAACACCATATATTTT. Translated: CASSRDRAGNTIYF.

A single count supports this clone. The CDR3 reads CASSQQGSANGQPQHF. As DNA, the CDR3 is TGTGCCAGCTCACAACAGGGGTCGGCCAATGGACAGCCCCAGCATTTT. The chain joins TRBV18 to TRBJ1-5; 7 bases match TRBD1. This CDR3 has 16 residues. The V gene end was trimmed by 4 bases and the J gene end by 7 bases; junction bases not matched to a gene: 13. The germline gives CDR1 KGHSH, CDR2 LQKENI.

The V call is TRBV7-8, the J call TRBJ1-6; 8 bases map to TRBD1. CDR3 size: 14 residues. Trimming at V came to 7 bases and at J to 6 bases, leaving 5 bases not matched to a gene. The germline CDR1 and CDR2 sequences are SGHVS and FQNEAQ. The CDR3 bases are TGTGCCAGCAACAAACAGGGGGGTAATTCACCCCTCCACTTT. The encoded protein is CASNKQGGNSPLHF.

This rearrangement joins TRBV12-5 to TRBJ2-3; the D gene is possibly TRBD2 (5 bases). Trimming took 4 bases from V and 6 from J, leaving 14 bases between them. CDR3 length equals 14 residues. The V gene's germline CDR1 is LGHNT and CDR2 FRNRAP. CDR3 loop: CASGSLGYGDTQYF. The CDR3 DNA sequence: TGTGCTAGTGGTTCACTAGGTTATGGCGATACGCAGTATTTT.

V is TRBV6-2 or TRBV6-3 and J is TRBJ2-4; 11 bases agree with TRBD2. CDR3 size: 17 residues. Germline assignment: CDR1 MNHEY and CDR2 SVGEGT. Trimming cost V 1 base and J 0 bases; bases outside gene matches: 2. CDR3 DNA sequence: TGTGCCAGCAGTTACTGGGGGACTAGCGGAGCCAAAAACATTCAGTACTTC. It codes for CASSYWGTSGAKNIQYF.